Listed below are T cell receptor beta chains from one sample, sequenced in a study of T cell responses to AZD1222 COVID-19 vaccine. TCRdb's copy holds only in-frame clones and misses some; the assay was immunoSEQ multiplex PCR. The sample has fewer than 85,000 clones, roughly 85% seen once. Sequenced material: peripheral blood, taken 28 days after the second AZD1222 dose. These receptor sequences come from an adult who received the AZD1222 COVID-19 vaccine. The CDR3 runs from the conserved cysteine through the conserved F or W. A D gene is named only where the DNA matches it firmly. Rows give clone size only sometimes, using once, few, many, or a class for an expanded clone.

d_gene	abundance	j_gene	v_gene	CDR3nt	CDR3aa
-	-	TRBJ1-1	TRBV9	TGTGCCAGCAGCATAAACAGGGAGACTGAAGCTTTCTTT	CASSINRETEAFF
-	-	TRBJ1-5	TRBV10-2	TGCGCCAGCAGTGGATCTCCCGTGGATAGCAATCAGCCCCAGCATTTT	CASSGSPVDSNQPQHF
-	-	TRBJ1-1	TRBV6-5	TGTGCCAGCAGCAGACAAATTCCTAGCACTGAAGCTTTCTTT	CASSRQIPSTEAFF
-	-	TRBJ2-1	TRBV4-3	TGCGCCAGCAGCCAAGAGGTCTACAATGAGCAGTTCTTC	CASSQEVYNEQFF
-	-	TRBJ1-2	TRBV27	TGTGCCAGCCGACAATTGCTAGAGGGCTATGGCTACACCTTC	CASRQLLEGYGYTF
TRBD1	-	TRBJ1-1	TRBV5-4	TGTGCCAGCAGCTTGGCCGTAACAGGGGGCGCTTTCTTT	CASSLAVTGGAFF
TRBD1	-	TRBJ1-2	TRBV18	TGTGCCAGCTCACCACTCGGGGGACAGGGGAACTATGGCTACACCTTC	CASSPLGGQGNYGYTF
-	medium-sized	TRBJ1-1	TRBV7-9	TGTGCCAGCAGCTTACAGGTGGGCAACACTGAAGCTTTCTTT	CASSLQVGNTEAFF
-	once	TRBJ1-2	TRBV27	TGTGCCAGCAGTTTAGCCAGGGCTAACTATGGCTACACCTTC	CASSLARANYGYTF
-	once	TRBJ2-5	TRBV29-1	TGCAGCGTTGATTCGGGTGAGACCCAGTACTTC	CSVDSGETQYF
TRBD1	once	TRBJ1-2	TRBV25-1	TGTGCCAGCAGGTCGGACAGGGCCCGTGGCTACACCTTC	CASRSDRARGYTF
-	-	TRBJ2-1	TRBV3-1/TRBV3-2	TGTGCCAGCAGCCAGACCAGCGGCCATCACAATGAGCAGTTCTTC	CASSQTSGHHNEQFF
-	-	TRBJ2-2	TRBV7-7	TGTGCTAGCAGCCCACTAGCGAACACCGGGGAGCTGTTTTTT	CASSPLANTGELFF
-	-	TRBJ2-2	TRBV21-1	TGTGCCAGCAGACTAACCGACAGGCGTAACACCGGGGAGCTGTTTTTT	CASRLTDRRNTGELFF
-	-	TRBJ1-2	TRBV3-1/TRBV3-2	TGTGCCAGCAGCCAAGGGCAGGACCTGGGGCTCTATGGCTACACCTTC	CASSQGQDLGLYGYTF
-	-	TRBJ1-1	TRBV14	TGTGCCAGCAGCCAACTCCGAAACGAAGCTTTCTTT	CASSQLRNEAFF
-	-	TRBJ2-3	TRBV5-1	TGCGCCACCAAACGGTTGGAGGTCACAGATACGCAGTATTTT	CATKRLEVTDTQYF
-	-	TRBJ2-1	TRBV5-1	TGCGCCAGCAGCTTCACGGGACGGAGCTTGGGCGAGCAGTTCTTC	CASSFTGRSLGEQFF
-	-	TRBJ1-6	TRBV9	TGTGCCAGCAGCGCCCAGGGGTGGGGTAATTCACCCCTCCACTTT	CASSAQGWGNSPLHF
-	-	TRBJ2-2	TRBV2	TGTGCCAGCAATACCGTAGGCTCCGGGGAGCTGTTTTTT	CASNTVGSGELFF
-	-	TRBJ1-1	TRBV19	TGTGCCAGTAGTATCGGCGGACAGCAAGGGAAACTTGAAGCTTTCTTT	CASSIGGQQGKLEAFF
-	-	TRBJ1-5	TRBV19	TGTGCCAGCAGGGACATGGGTCGGCCCCAGCATTTT	CASRDMGRPQHF
TRBD1	-	TRBJ1-5	TRBV7-6	TGTGCCAGCAGCCCGGGACAGAATAGCAATCAGCCCCAGCATTTT	CASSPGQNSNQPQHF
-	-	TRBJ2-3	TRBV18	TGTGCCAGCTCGCCTACAGGGCCGGGGACAGATACGCAGTATTTT	CASSPTGPGTDTQYF
-	-	TRBJ1-4	TRBV18	TGTGCCAGCTCACCCTCGCGGGAGGGTGAAAAACTGTTTTTT	CASSPSREGEKLFF
TRBD1	-	TRBJ2-2	TRBV6-6	TGTGCCAGCAGTTGGGACAGGCAAAACACCGGGGAGCTGTTTTTT	CASSWDRQNTGELFF
TRBD2	-	TRBJ2-7	TRBV5-1	TGCGCCAGCAGCTTGGCCTTGACTAGCGGGACCTACTACGAGCAGTACTTC	CASSLALTSGTYYEQYF
-	-	TRBJ2-2	TRBV5-5	TGTGCCAGCAGCTTGGCCGGGGGCGGGGCCGGGGAGCTGTTTTTT	CASSLAGGGAGELFF
-	-	TRBJ1-3	TRBV18	TGTGCCAGCTCACCCTCTTTGGGGTCAAGCTCTGGAAACACCATATATTTT	CASSPSLGSSSGNTIYF
-	-	TRBJ2-2	TRBV7-5	TGTGCCAGAAGCCCCCGCGGGGGGCATGTCGGGGAGCTGTTTTTT	CARSPRGGHVGELFF
-	-	TRBJ1-1	TRBV11-2	TGTGCCAGCAGCGTAGGACAGACTCTCACTGAAGCTTTCTTT	CASSVGQTLTEAFF
TRBD1	-	TRBJ1-1	TRBV25-1	TGTGCCAGCAGGGGACAGGGGGCCCCTGAAGCTTTCTTT	CASRGQGAPEAFF
-	-	TRBJ1-6	TRBV7-2	TGTGCCAGCAGCCTACACTGGGACTTACCGGATAATTCACCCCTCCACTTT	CASSLHWDLPDNSPLHF
-	-	TRBJ2-7	TRBV20-1	TGCAGTGCTAGAGCTGATCGCGAGCAGTACTTC	CSARADREQYF
TRBD2	once	TRBJ2-2	TRBV18	TGTGCCAGCTCACCATCCGGGACTAGCGGGAGTTGGGAGCTGTTTTTT	CASSPSGTSGSWELFF
TRBD1	once	TRBJ1-2	TRBV11-2	TGTGCCAGCAGCAAGGACAGGGGGCCGTTTGGCTACACCTTC	CASSKDRGPFGYTF
-	-	TRBJ1-2	TRBV7-2	TGTGCCAGCAGCTTACCTGGGGGGTTCTATGGCTACACCTTC	CASSLPGGFYGYTF
-	-	TRBJ1-1	TRBV7-9	TGTGCCAGCAGGGGATCTATGGAAGCCAACACTGAAGCTTTCTTT	CASRGSMEANTEAFF
-	few	TRBJ1-6	TRBV5-4	TGTGCCAGCAGCTTGTCGACCGATAATTCACCCCTCCACTTT	CASSLSTDNSPLHF
TRBD2	-	TRBJ2-1	TRBV12-5	TGTGCTAGTGGTTTGACCAGCGGGAGGGACAATGAGCAGTTCTTC	CASGLTSGRDNEQFF
-	-	TRBJ2-6	TRBV3-1/TRBV3-2	TGTGCCAGCAGGAATTTCGGCGGGACCGCCAGCTCTGGGGCCAACGTCCTGACTTTC	CASRNFGGTASSGANVLTF
-	-	TRBJ1-6	TRBV18	TGTGCCAGCTCACCCCAACGGGGGAATTCACCCCTCCACTTT	CASSPQRGNSPLHF
TRBD2	-	TRBJ2-2	TRBV5-1	TGCGCCAGCAGCTTGGGCAGCGGGAGACCCACCGGGGAGCTGTTTTTT	CASSLGSGRPTGELFF
TRBD2	-	TRBJ2-2	TRBV9	TGTGCCAGCAGCCGATCTAGCGGGACGTTTAGCGGGGAGCTGTTTTTT	CASSRSSGTFSGELFF
TRBD2	-	TRBJ2-3	TRBV6-2/TRBV6-3	TGTGCCAGCAGCAGATGGACTAGCGGGAATCGTGCAGATACGCAGTATTTT	CASSRWTSGNRADTQYF
-	-	TRBJ2-3	TRBV30	TGTGCCTGGAGTGTACGCAGGGGAGATACGCAGTATTTT	CAWSVRRGDTQYF
-	-	TRBJ1-3	TRBV19	TGTGCCAGTAGTATGTATCTCACCGGAAACACCATATATTTT	CASSMYLTGNTIYF
TRBD1	-	TRBJ1-4	TRBV4-3	TGCGCCAGCAGCCATCTGGACAGGGCGGAAAAACTGTTTTTT	CASSHLDRAEKLFF
-	once	TRBJ1-4	TRBV2	TGTGCCAGCAGTGAAGTCAAAGGAACTAATGAAAAACTGTTTTTT	CASSEVKGTNEKLFF
-	-	TRBJ2-6	TRBV5-8	TGTGCCAGCAGCCAGGGACGTTCATCCTCTGGGGCCAACGTCCTGACTTTC	CASSQGRSSSGANVLTF
-	-	TRBJ1-1	TRBV5-1	TGCGCCAGCAGCTTGTCGAGGAACACTGAAGCTTTCTTT	CASSLSRNTEAFF
-	-	TRBJ1-2	TRBV13	TGTGCCAGCAGCGGGACCAACTATGGCTACACCTTC	CASSGTNYGYTF
TRBD1	-	TRBJ1-3	TRBV12-5	TGTGCTAGTGGCCCCAGGGGGCAGTCTGGAAACACCATATATTTT	CASGPRGQSGNTIYF